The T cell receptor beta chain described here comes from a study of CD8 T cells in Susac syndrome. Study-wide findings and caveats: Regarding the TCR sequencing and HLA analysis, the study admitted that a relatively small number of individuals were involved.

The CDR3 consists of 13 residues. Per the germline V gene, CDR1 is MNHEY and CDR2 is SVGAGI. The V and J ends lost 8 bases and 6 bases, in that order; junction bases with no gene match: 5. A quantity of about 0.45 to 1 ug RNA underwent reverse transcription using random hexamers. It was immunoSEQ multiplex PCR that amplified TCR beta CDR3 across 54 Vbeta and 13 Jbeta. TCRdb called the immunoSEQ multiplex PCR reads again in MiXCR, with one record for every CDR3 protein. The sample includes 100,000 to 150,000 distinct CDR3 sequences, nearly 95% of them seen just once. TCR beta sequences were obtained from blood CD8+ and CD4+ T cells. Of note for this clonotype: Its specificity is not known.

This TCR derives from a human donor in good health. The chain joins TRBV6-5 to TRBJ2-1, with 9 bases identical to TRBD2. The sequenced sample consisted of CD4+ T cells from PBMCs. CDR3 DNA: TGTGCCAGCGGAGGGACTAGCTCCAATGAGCAGTTCTTC. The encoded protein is CASGGTSSNEQFF.